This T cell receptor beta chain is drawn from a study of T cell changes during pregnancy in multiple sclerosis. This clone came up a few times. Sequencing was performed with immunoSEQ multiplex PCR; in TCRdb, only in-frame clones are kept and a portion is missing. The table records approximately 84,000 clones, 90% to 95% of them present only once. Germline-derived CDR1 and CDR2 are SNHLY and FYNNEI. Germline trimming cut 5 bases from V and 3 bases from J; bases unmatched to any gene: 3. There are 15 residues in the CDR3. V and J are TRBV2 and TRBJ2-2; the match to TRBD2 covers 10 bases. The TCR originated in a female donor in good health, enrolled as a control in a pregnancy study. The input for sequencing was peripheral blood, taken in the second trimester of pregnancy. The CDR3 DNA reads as TGTGCCAGCAGTTCAAGCGGGAGGGACACCGGGGAGCTGTTTTTT. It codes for CASSSSGRDTGELFF.